The 26 T cell receptor beta chains listed next were all sequenced from one sample in a study of blood T cells in healthy people across ages. The second PCR ran about 6 to 12 cycles with a sample-barcoded 5' primer and J-beta primers. TCRdb passed the 5' RACE reads through MiXCR, listing each CDR3 protein once. The sample records over 1,500,000 distinct CDR3 sequences, about two fifths being singletons. Sequencing input: blood. These receptors were taken from a human donor in good health.

This clonotype was counted at least ten times. A much larger clonotype is one base distant, so this may be a read error. The V and J genes are TRBV13 and TRBJ2-4, with a tentative D call TRBD2 (6 bases). The germline V gene encodes CDR1 PRHDT and CDR2 FYEKMQ (reference sequence). V lost 4 bases, J lost 13 bases, and 29 bases lay in between. CDR3 length: 17 residues. CDR3 sequence: CASSSRQHDAGNNEQYF. The CDR3 nucleotides are TGTGCCAGCAGCTCACGACAACACGACGCGGGAAACAATGAGCAGTACTTC.

V and J are TRBV2 and TRBJ1-1, with D unresolved. The V end lost 7 bases, the J end lost 3 bases, and 9 bases lay between the germline ends. The germline V gene encodes CDR1 SNHLY and CDR2 FYNNEI. This CDR3 region has 12 residues. CDR3 sequence: CASIAQYTEAFF. Written as DNA, the CDR3 is TGTGCCAGCATTGCGCAGTACACTGAAGCTTTCTTT.

This clonotype was detected many times. The rearrangement links TRBV6-2 or TRBV6-3 to TRBJ1-2, with 7 positions matching TRBD1. Germline values: CDR1 MNHEY, CDR2 SVGEGT. The length of the CDR3 is 16 residues. The J segment lost 4 bases and the V segment lost 6 bases, leaving 14 bases of the junction unmatched. The CDR3 is CASSPGTGVHVYGYTF. In DNA, the CDR3 is TGTGCCAGCAGCCCCGGAACAGGGGTTCACGTCTATGGCTACACCTTC.

The chain joins TRBV7-2 to TRBJ2-1; possibly TRBD2 for D (6 bases). CDR1 is SGHTA, CDR2 FQGNSA, per germline. Between the trimmed V and J ends, which lost 4 bases and 3 bases, there was a span of 16 bases. CDR3 length equals 16 residues. The CDR3 spells CASSSVASDYYNEQFF. CDR3 sequence (DNA): TGTGCCAGCAGCTCAGTGGCTAGCGACTACTACAATGAGCAGTTCTTC.

The rearrangement uses TRBV7-2 and TRBJ1-4; D is uncertain. V lost 5 bases and J 6 bases, leaving 16 bases between the germline ends. The CDR3 extends over 15 amino acids. Per the germline V gene, CDR1 is SGHTA and CDR2 is FQGNSA. The CDR3 nucleotides read TGTGCCAGCAGCGCCCGACAACTTGGGGATGAAAAACTGTTTTTT. Protein: CASSARQLGDEKLFF.

This sequence joins TRBV4-3 and TRBJ1-2; tentatively, D is TRBD1 (6 bases). Germline CDR1 LGHNA, CDR2 YSLEER. The CDR3 has 16 residues. V was shortened by 4 bases and J by 6 bases, with 21 bases between the two germline ends. CDR3 sequence: CASSRYPQGQFDGYTF. Written as DNA, the CDR3 is TGCGCCAGCAGCCGCTACCCACAAGGACAGTTCGATGGCTACACCTTC.

This clonotype was picked up a small number of times. The rearrangement links TRBV20-1 to TRBJ1-1, with D uncertain. Between the trimmed V and J ends, which lost 4 bases and 0 bases, there was a span of 6 bases. CDR1 and CDR2 (germline): DFQATT, SNEGSKA (reference sequence). The CDR3 spans 12 residues. CDR3 amino acids: CSAKRMNTEAFF. DNA for the CDR3: TGCAGTGCTAAACGGATGAACACTGAAGCTTTCTTT.

This clonotype was counted many times. One end of the junction varies from germline; a read error may be responsible. The rearrangement joins TRBV5-1 to TRBJ1-2; TRBD1 is a possible D gene (6 bases). Germline V gene data show CDR1 as SGHRS and CDR2 as YFSETQ. The CDR3 runs to 14 residues. The CDR3 DNA reads as TGTGCCAGCAGCTTGGACAGCCCTAACTATGGCTACACCTTC. Protein sequence: CASSLDSPNYGYTF.

This clonotype has a single count. This chain joins TRBV5-1 and TRBJ2-1; TRBD2 might be the D (7 bases). V gave up 4 bases and J gave up 9 bases, with 17 bases separating them. The CDR3 extends over 14 amino acids. CDR1 is SGHRS, CDR2 YFSETQ, per germline. The CDR3 region is CASSRRGGNGEQFF. The CDR3, as DNA: TGCGCCAGCAGCAGAAGGGGGGGCAATGGTGAGCAGTTCTTC.

This clonotype has just a few counts. The chain uses TRBV7-9 and TRBJ2-1; 10 bases map to TRBD2. Germline-derived CDR1 and CDR2 are SEHNR and FQNEAQ (reference sequence). This CDR3 contains 16 residues. The V and J ends lost 2 bases and 4 bases, in that order; junction bases with no gene match: 5. The CDR3 loop reads CASSLSSGGRYNEQFF. The CDR3, as DNA: TGTGCCAGCAGCTTAAGTAGCGGGGGGCGATACAATGAGCAGTTCTTC. The entire variable domain, with the rest obtained from reference TRBV7-9 and TRBJ2-1, is as follows: DTGVSQNPRHKITKRGQNVTFRCDPISEHNRLYWYRQTLGQGPEFLTYFQNEAQLEKSRLLSDRFSAERPKGSFSTLEIQRTEQGDSAMYLCASSLSSGGRYNEQFFGPGTRLTVL.

This clonotype showed up just a few times. The rearrangement links TRBV4-2 to TRBJ2-7; unclear D gene. Germline lookup yields CDR1 LGHNA and CDR2 YNFKEQ. This CDR3 is 14 amino acids long. Trimming stripped 0 bases from V and 2 bases from J, with 8 bases between. The DNA of the CDR3 is TGTGCCAGCAGCCAAGATCTCCTAGCCTACGAGCAGTACTTC. This codes for CASSQDLLAYEQYF.

V gene TRBV20-1 combines with J gene TRBJ1-6, with D uncertain. There are 12 residues in the CDR3. Germline V gene sequence: CDR1 DFQATT, CDR2 SNEGSKA (reference sequence). Deletions cut 4 bases from V and 5 bases from J, with 6 bases between. Here the CDR3 reads CSAMGNNSPLHF. Here the CDR3 DNA reads TGCAGTGCTATGGGGAATAATTCACCCCTCCACTTT.

This clonotype was counted between two and nine times. The V and J genes are TRBV12-3 or TRBV12-4 and TRBJ1-1; D not certain. The CDR3 has 14 residues. The ends were cut back, 11 bases at V and 3 bases at J, with 19 bases in the middle. CDR3 sequence: CAERFAEEDTEAFF. CDR3 coding DNA: TGTGCCGAACGCTTCGCGGAGGAGGACACTGAAGCTTTCTTT.

This clonotype was detected only a few times. The chain carries TRBV7-2 and TRBJ2-1; 10 positions agree with TRBD2. Germline V CDR1 and CDR2: SGHTA, FQGNSA. Trimming removed 7 bases from V and 3 bases from J; junction bases left unmatched: 6. The length of the CDR3 is 15 residues. CDR3 sequence reads: CASNKAGGYYNEQFF. For the CDR3, the DNA is TGTGCCAGCAACAAAGCGGGGGGGTACTACAATGAGCAGTTCTTC.

On this clonotype: One end of the junction is discordant with germline, which a read error may explain. CDR3 sequence (DNA): TGTGCCGGCAGCTTTAGGACAGGGGTAAACATTCAGTACTTC. Its protein product is CAGSFRTGVNIQYF. This chain joins TRBV7-2 and TRBJ2-4; 9 nucleotides align to TRBD1. There are 14 residues in the CDR3. Per the germline V gene, CDR1 is SGHTA and CDR2 is FQGNSA.

This clonotype was found many times. The chain carries TRBV6-2 or TRBV6-3 and TRBJ2-5; D is unclear. Germline CDR1 reads MNHEY; CDR2 reads SVGEGT. Trimming removed 4 bases at V and 7 bases at J, with 13 bases between. The CDR3 has 13 amino acids. The CDR3 bases are TGTGCCAGCAGTTGGAAGCTCAGTGGGACCCAGTACTTC. This gives the protein CASSWKLSGTQYF.

The chain joins TRBV6-4 to TRBJ2-1; TRBD1 matches at 8 bases. From germline, CDR1 is MRHNA and CDR2 SNTAGT. V was clipped by 3 bases and J by 3 bases; unmatched bases: 7. This CDR3 comprises 16 residues. The CDR3 coding sequence is TGTGCCAGCAGTGAGACGGGGACAGGCTACTACAATGAGCAGTTCTTC. This translates into CASSETGTGYYNEQFF.

V and J are TRBV7-9 and TRBJ1-2; TRBD1 might be the D (5 bases). The CDR3 runs 16 residues. V lost 1 base and J 6 bases, leaving 18 bases between the germline ends. Germline V lookup: CDR1 SEHNR, CDR2 FQNEAQ (reference sequence). CDR3 residues: CASSLDNWAVGHGYTF. CDR3 nucleotides: TGTGCCAGCAGCTTAGACAACTGGGCCGTGGGGCATGGCTACACCTTC.

This sequence joins TRBV5-5 and TRBJ2-1, with 10 nucleotides matching TRBD2. CDR3 length: 19 amino acids. The trim removed 2 bases at V and 0 bases at J, leaving 11 bases unmatched. CDR1 is SGHKS and CDR2 is YYEKEE in the germline V gene (reference sequence). The chain's CDR3 is CASSFLAGLAQSSYNEQFF. Written as DNA, the CDR3 is TGTGCCAGCAGCTTCCTAGCGGGACTAGCGCAGAGCTCCTACAATGAGCAGTTCTTC.

This clonotype was counted a few times. V gene TRBV29-1 combines with J gene TRBJ2-1; D gene unclear. This CDR3 contains 14 residues. Trimming removed 1 base from V and 5 bases from J, with 12 bases in between. Germline V gene sequence: CDR1 SQVTM, CDR2 ANQGSEA. The CDR3 is CSVEVWRQNNEQFF. DNA for the CDR3: TGCAGCGTTGAAGTTTGGCGGCAGAACAATGAGCAGTTCTTC.

The chain combines TRBV20-1 with TRBJ2-2; unclear D gene. Germline CDR1 and CDR2: DFQATT and SNEGSKA (reference sequence). Trimming took 4 bases from V and 1 from J, leaving 7 bases between them. The CDR3 runs 13 residues. CDR3 sequence: CSAKGQNTGELFF. CDR3 DNA: TGCAGTGCTAAAGGGCAGAACACCGGGGAGCTGTTTTTT.

The rearrangement uses TRBV20-1 and TRBJ1-2; D is unclear. The CDR3 is 16 amino acids. Trimming took 2 bases from V and 2 from J, leaving 18 bases between them. CDR1 and CDR2 (germline): DFQATT, SNEGSKA (reference sequence). CDR3 in amino acids: CSARRAGVRENYGYTF. The CDR3 DNA reads TGCAGTGCTAGACGTGCAGGAGTTAGAGAAAACTATGGCTACACCTTC.

This clonotype has more than one count but fewer than ten. The chain joins TRBV18 to TRBJ2-1; 8 nucleotides match TRBD1. J gave up 6 bases and V 1 base, and 14 bases lay outside the gene matches. CDR1 KGHSH and CDR2 LQKENI come from the germline V gene. CDR3 length: 18 residues. The CDR3 DNA follows: TGTGCCAGCTCACCACGAGGGATACGACAGGGGCACAGCAATGAGCAGTTCTTC. Translating gives CASSPRGIRQGHSNEQFF.

This clonotype occurred a few times. The chain links TRBV18 to TRBJ2-6; 7 bases agree with TRBD1. V was pared by 3 bases and J by 6 bases, with 5 bases of the junction left unmatched. This CDR3 has 15 residues. The germline V gene has CDR1 KGHSH and CDR2 LQKENI. CDR3 residues: CASSPGQVLANVLTF. Written as DNA, the CDR3 is TGTGCCAGCTCACCTGGACAGGTCTTGGCCAACGTCCTGACTTTC.

This clonotype was counted between two and nine times. The chain carries TRBV6-6 and TRBJ2-1, with D perhaps TRBD1 or TRBD2 (5 bases each). V lost 4 bases, J lost 2 bases, and 12 bases lay in between. Germline CDR1 and CDR2: MNHNY and SVGAGI (reference sequence). The CDR3 length is 15 residues. CDR3 sequence: CASSLTGTPYNEQFF. The CDR3 DNA reads as TGTGCCAGCAGTTTGACCGGGACCCCCTACAATGAGCAGTTCTTC.

V is TRBV12-3 or TRBV12-4 and J is TRBJ1-2; 9 nucleotides align to TRBD1. CDR3 length: 16 amino acids. CDR3 bases: TGTGCAGTGTCCCCGGGCCGGGACAGGGACCCCTATGGCTACACCTTC. Translated: CAVSPGRDRDPYGYTF.